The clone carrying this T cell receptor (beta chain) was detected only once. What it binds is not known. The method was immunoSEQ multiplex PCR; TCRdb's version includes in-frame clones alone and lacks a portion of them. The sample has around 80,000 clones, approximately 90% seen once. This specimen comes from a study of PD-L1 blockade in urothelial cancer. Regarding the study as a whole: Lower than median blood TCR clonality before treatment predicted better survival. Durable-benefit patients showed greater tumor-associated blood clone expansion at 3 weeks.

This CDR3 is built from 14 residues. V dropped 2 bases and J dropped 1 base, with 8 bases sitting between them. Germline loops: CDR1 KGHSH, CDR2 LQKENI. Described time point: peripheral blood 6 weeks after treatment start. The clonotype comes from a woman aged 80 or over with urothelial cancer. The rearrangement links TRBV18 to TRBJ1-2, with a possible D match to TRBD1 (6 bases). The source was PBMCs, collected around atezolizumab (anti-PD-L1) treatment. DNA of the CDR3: TGTGCCAGCTCACCAAAGGACAGTAACTATGGCTACACCTTC. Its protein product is CASSPKDSNYGYTF.